This T cell receptor beta chain was documented in a study of blood T cell repertoires in COVID-19. Study details: Researchers got acute and convalescent COVID-19 samples from the United States, Italy and Spain. The analysed material was cDNA or gDNA that came from T cells, B-cell-depleted T cells, or PBMCs.

As originally analysed: Reference gene primer amplification gave nucleated cell count estimates. Assay: immunoSEQ multiplex PCR; the TCRdb copy retains only in-frame clones and omits some. V, J and clone size are those of that table, while D and trimming were read from the DNA. In the table there are roughly 68,000 clones, 80% to 90% of which are singletons. CDR3 size: 16 residues. The ends lost 4 bases at V and 7 bases at J; junction bases unmatched: 10. CDR1 and CDR2 (germline): LGHNA, YNFKEQ. The J gene is TRBJ2-7, the V gene TRBV4-2, with TRBD2 matching 13 bases. The origin of this receptor is a human donor in a cohort sampled during active COVID-19. The sequenced sample was peripheral blood. The CDR3 sequence is CASSRETSGGAGEQYF. As DNA, the CDR3 is TGTGCCAGCAGCCGGGAAACTAGCGGGGGGGCAGGAGAGCAGTACTTC.